One sample yielded the 25 T cell receptor beta chains listed below, sequenced in a study of blood T cell repertoires in COVID-19. Clones were sequenced by immunoSEQ multiplex PCR, and TCRdb holds only the in-frame ones, with some missing. The sample has around 47,000 clones, over 85% seen once. The sample consisted of peripheral blood. The receptor set was obtained from a man older than 75 with active or convalescent COVID-19.

The J gene is TRBJ2-5, the V gene TRBV6-2 or TRBV6-3; TRBD2 might be the D (5 bases). The germline V and J ends were trimmed by 5 bases and 5 bases, with 9 bases remaining between them. There are 12 residues in the CDR3. Germline CDR1 is MNHEY and CDR2 is SVGEGT. CDR3 sequence: CASSPAGETQYF. The CDR3, as DNA: TGTGCCAGCAGTCCCGCGGGTGAGACCCAGTACTTC.

The chain employs TRBV3-1 (or the pseudogene TRBV3-2) and TRBJ1-1, with TRBD1 matching 8 bases. The CDR3 is 15 amino acids. After removal of 3 bases from V and 5 bases from J, the junction contained 8 bases not matched to a gene. Germline-derived CDR1 and CDR2 are LGHDT and YNNKEL (reference sequence). The DNA of the CDR3 is TGTGCCAGCAGCCAGCAAGACAGGGGAAGTACTGAAGCTTTCTTT. Translation: CASSQQDRGSTEAFF.

The rearrangement links TRBV18 to TRBJ2-3; TRBD2 aligns across 7 bases. Germline trimming cut 8 bases from V and 3 bases from J; bases unmatched to any gene: 14. The CDR3 is 16 amino acids. Germline-derived CDR1 and CDR2 are KGHSH and LQKENI. The CDR3 loop is CASRPQYGGNTDTQYF. The CDR3 DNA sequence: TGTGCCAGCCGACCCCAGTACGGGGGGAATACAGATACGCAGTATTTT.

The genes are TRBV29-1 and TRBJ2-3; TRBD1 matches 9 bases. Germline assignment: CDR1 SQVTM and CDR2 ANQGSEA. The CDR3 length is 13 residues. Unmatched junction bases numbered 4, after V lost 7 bases and J lost 2 bases. The CDR3 bases are TGCAGCGCCGGACAGGGGAACACAGATACGCAGTATTTT. It codes for CSAGQGNTDTQYF.

This clone was counted between two and nine times. This chain uses TRBV4-3 with TRBJ2-7; a possible D gene is TRBD2 (5 bases). Germline-derived CDR1 and CDR2 are LGHNA and YSLEER. The V end lost 0 bases, the J end lost 1 base, and 7 bases lay between the germline ends. CDR3 length: 14 amino acids. CDR3 DNA sequence: TGCGCCAGCAGCCAAGAACGGGGTTCCTACGAGCAGTACTTC. Protein: CASSQERGSYEQYF.

This clone has just a few counts. The chain couples TRBV28 to TRBJ1-2; D perhaps matches TRBD1 (5 bases). Germline V gene lookup returns CDR1 MDHEN and CDR2 SYDVKM. The CDR3 loop spans 13 amino acids. V lost 3 bases and J lost 5, with 10 bases in between. CDR3 residues: CASSFGAGYGYTF. CDR3 bases: TGTGCCAGCAGTTTTGGGGCCGGGTATGGCTACACCTTC.

The chain carries TRBV19 and TRBJ2-5; TRBD1 aligns across 9 bases. CDR3 length equals 15 residues. After removal of 5 bases from V and 5 bases from J, the junction contained 9 bases not matched to a gene. Germline loops: CDR1 LNHDA, CDR2 SQIVND (reference sequence). The CDR3 here is CASSFRDRDTETQYF. CDR3 coding DNA: TGTGCCAGTAGTTTCCGGGACAGGGATACGGAGACCCAGTACTTC.

The chain joins TRBV6-5 to TRBJ1-2; 9 bases are shared with TRBD1. The length of the CDR3 is 14 residues. The trim removed 7 bases at V and 2 bases at J, leaving 5 bases unmatched. Germline CDR1 MNHEY, CDR2 SVGAGI. The CDR3 here is CASNSGTGNYGYTF. CDR3 in DNA: TGTGCCAGCAACTCCGGGACAGGGAACTATGGCTACACCTTC.

This clone appeared a single time. The CDR3 DNA sequence: TGTGCCAGCAGCCGCGGGAGGTACAATGAGCAGTTCTTC. This codes for CASSRGRYNEQFF. This sequence joins TRBV6-2 or TRBV6-3 and TRBJ2-1; 8 nucleotides agree with TRBD2. V dropped 6 bases and J dropped 4; count of bases not matched to a gene: 2. The CDR3 is 13 amino acids. Germline CDR1 and CDR2: MNHEY and SVGEGT.

The chain combines TRBV5-1 with TRBJ2-2; TRBD2 might be the D (5 bases). The CDR3 has 15 amino acids. CDR1 is SGHRS and CDR2 is YFSETQ in the germline V gene. Deletions cut 4 bases from V and 3 bases from J, with 13 bases between. CDR3 sequence (DNA): TGCGCCAGCAGCGAGGGAGCAGCTTACACCGGGGAGCTGTTTTTT. As protein: CASSEGAAYTGELFF.

This chain joins TRBV2 and TRBJ1-6, with unresolved D. CDR1 is SNHLY, CDR2 FYNNEI, per germline. The CDR3 is made up of 15 amino acids. The V and J ends lost 8 bases and 9 bases respectively, with 20 bases between them. The DNA for the CDR3 is TGTGCCAGCTTTTATTCGTGGCCGGGAGGTTCACCCCTCCACTTT. Protein: CASFYSWPGGSPLHF.

The sample holds a few counts of this clone. A clone one base away is much larger, so this may be a read error. The sample contains more than one DNA sequence encoding this CDR3. The J gene is TRBJ1-2, the V gene TRBV2; 10 nucleotides line up with TRBD1. J was trimmed by 8 bases and V by 5 bases; bases with no gene match: 8. The CDR3 extends over 14 amino acids. Germline CDR1 reads SNHLY; CDR2 reads FYNNEI. The CDR3, as DNA: TGTGCCAGCAGTTTGACAGGGGGCGGGCGGGGCTACACCTTC. This codes for CASSLTGGGRGYTF.

The chain uses TRBV4-3 and TRBJ2-5; D gene unclear. Germline-derived CDR1 and CDR2 are LGHNA and YSLEER. The CDR3 consists of 13 residues. Trimming cost V 3 bases and J 0 bases, with 5 bases left between them. As DNA, the CDR3 is TGCGCCAGCAGCCACGTTCACCAAGAGACCCAGTACTTC. Amino acids: CASSHVHQETQYF.

The chain couples TRBV19 to TRBJ1-1, with TRBD1 as a possible D gene (6 bases). V was cut by 3 bases and J by 0 bases, with 14 bases left in between. There are 16 residues in the CDR3. Per germline, CDR1 LNHDA and CDR2 SQIVND (reference sequence). CDR3 bases: TGTGCCAGTAGTATCCCACAGGGAGTCATGAACACTGAAGCTTTCTTT. The encoded protein is CASSIPQGVMNTEAFF.

In nucleotides, the CDR3 is TGTGCCAGCAGTAGGAGAGTGAACACTGAAGCTTTCTTT. This codes for CASSRRVNTEAFF. The genes are TRBV6-2 or TRBV6-3 and TRBJ1-1; D is unresolved. Germline loops: CDR1 MNHEY, CDR2 SVGEGT. The V end lost 5 bases, the J end lost 0 bases, and 7 bases lay between the germline ends. CDR3 size: 13 residues.

This clone turned up a few times. V is TRBV21-1 and J is TRBJ2-7; no check of the table's D call, TRBD1, against the DNA was made. TRBV21-1 is an annotated pseudogene. The CDR3 covers 13 residues. In DNA form, the CDR3 reads TGTGCCAGCAGCAAAAACAGGGACTACGAGCAGTACTTC. Protein sequence: CASSKNRDYEQYF.

J is TRBJ1-1 and V is TRBV9; D may be TRBD1 (5 bases). CDR1 and CDR2 from the germline V gene are SGDLS and YYNGEE. The CDR3 loop spans 13 amino acids. V lost 0 bases and J 3 bases, leaving 6 bases between the germline ends. In DNA, the CDR3 is TGTGCCAGCAGCGTAGCAGGGCACACTGAAGCTTTCTTT. Encoded protein: CASSVAGHTEAFF.

This chain links TRBV25-1 with TRBJ2-7, with D uncertain. This CDR3 comprises 11 residues. Trimming removed 4 bases at V and 3 bases at J, with 4 bases between. CDR1 is MGHDK, CDR2 SYGVNS, per germline. CDR3 sequence reads: CASSVNYEQYF. The CDR3 DNA follows: TGTGCCAGCAGTGTAAACTACGAGCAGTACTTC.

The gene calls are TRBV5-1 and TRBJ2-1; 8 bases are shared with TRBD2. CDR1 is SGHRS and CDR2 is YFSETQ in the germline V gene. The CDR3 contains 16 residues. The J segment lost 6 bases and the V segment lost 0 bases, leaving 8 bases of the junction unmatched. For the CDR3, the DNA is TGCGCCAGCAGCTTGGCTCGCGGGGGGCGGGGCAATGAGCAGTTCTTC. This codes for CASSLARGGRGNEQFF.

The chain combines TRBV6-5 with TRBJ2-7; 8 positions agree with TRBD2. Germline loops: CDR1 MNHEY, CDR2 SVGAGI. The CDR3 contains 14 residues. The J segment lost 2 bases and the V segment lost 2 bases, leaving 2 bases of the junction unmatched. The DNA of the CDR3 is TGTGCCAGCAGTTACGTCGGGGGGGCCTACGAGCAGTACTTC. Translated, it gives CASSYVGGAYEQYF.

The rearrangement links TRBV2 to TRBJ2-7; TRBD2 aligns across 7 bases. The CDR3 has 14 amino acids. J was trimmed by 2 bases and V by 7 bases; bases with no gene match: 8. CDR1 is SNHLY, CDR2 FYNNEI, per germline. CDR3 DNA: TGTGCCAGCACCCCATGGACTAGGGCCTACGAGCAGTACTTC. This codes for CASTPWTRAYEQYF.

The rearrangement links TRBV30 to TRBJ1-1, with D unresolved. CDR1 and CDR2 (germline): GTSNPN, SVGIG (reference sequence). V was pared by 2 bases and J by 0 bases, with 4 bases between. The CDR3 runs to 12 residues. DNA for the CDR3: TGTGCCTGGAGTCCCATGAACACTGAAGCTTTCTTT. Its protein product is CAWSPMNTEAFF. The full variable domain, in which reference TRBV30 and TRBJ1-1 provide the parts outside the CDR3, is SQTIHQWPATLVQPVGSPLSLECTVEGTSNPNLYWYRQAAGRGLQLLFYSVGIGQISSEVPQNLSASRPQDRQFILSSKKLLLSDSGFYLCAWSPMNTEAFFGQGTRLTVV.

Here the CDR3 DNA reads TGCGCCAGCAGCTTGCAGGGGTTGGGCACAGATACGCAGTATTTT. Translated: CASSLQGLGTDTQYF. The rearrangement links TRBV5-1 to TRBJ2-3, with D perhaps matching TRBD1 (6 bases). V was clipped by 1 base and J by 1 base, with 10 bases between them. The CDR3 is made up of 15 amino acids. Germline CDR1 and CDR2: SGHRS and YFSETQ.

CDR3 nucleotide sequence: TGTGCCAGCAGCCTCGACAGGTACCCGGCCGGGGAGCTGTTTTTT. It codes for CASSLDRYPAGELFF. The rearrangement joins TRBV6-2 or TRBV6-3 to TRBJ2-2, with D possibly TRBD1 on 6 matching bases. Germline CDR1 is MNHEY and CDR2 is SVGEGT. The CDR3 runs to 15 residues. The ends were cut back, 6 bases at V and 6 bases at J, with 17 bases in the middle.

V gene TRBV6-6 combines with J gene TRBJ2-5; TRBD2 might be the D (6 bases). The V gene's germline CDR1 is MNHNY and CDR2 SVGAGI (reference sequence). This CDR3 comprises 17 residues. Trimming took off 5 bases at V and 1 base at J, with 20 bases between the two ends. CDR3 sequence reads: CASSPGRGNSAQETQYF. The CDR3 DNA follows: TGTGCCAGCAGTCCAGGGCGCGGGAACTCGGCCCAAGAGACCCAGTACTTC.